Included here is one TCR beta chain sequence, with context. Its specificity is not known. Every donor, a Caucasian adult, lived in Nashville, Tennessee. The CDR3 covers 14 residues. Germline CDR1 reads SGHVS; CDR2 reads FNYEAQ. With 5 bases clipped from V and 2 bases from J, the junction kept 4 bases outside the gene matches. The data stem from a study of shared clonotypes between healthy human individuals. The study's findings and limits: The sharing of 4.5% to 5.5% of naive CD4 clonotypes was seen across a few donors. Non-shared clonotypes had lower generation probabilities than those shared by all four donors.

Assay runs were performed at deep level. This table comes from immunoSEQ multiplex PCR, and its TCRdb copy is limited to in-frame clones, with some not included. The profile shows roughly 1.4 million clones, 98% of them singletons. The TCR comes from a man in his thirties or forties in good health. The sequenced sample consisted of naive CD4+ T cells sorted from blood. The sample's subset: CD45RA+ positively selected. This chain joins TRBV7-6 and TRBJ2-3; TRBD2 aligns across 7 bases. The DNA of the CDR3 is TGTGCCAGCAGCCTGGGACTACCCACAGATACGCAGTATTTT. Residues: CASSLGLPTDTQYF.